Shown below are 14 T cell receptor beta chains from a single sample sequenced in a study of blood T cell repertoires in COVID-19. This table comes from immunoSEQ multiplex PCR, and its TCRdb copy is limited to in-frame clones, with some not included. In the table there are over 140,000 clones, over 65% of which are singletons. The sequencing input was peripheral blood. The receptors were gathered from a woman of 80 years or more with active or convalescent COVID-19.

The V call is TRBV6-6, the J call TRBJ1-2, with D unresolved. Between the trimmed V and J ends, which lost 7 bases and 8 bases, there was a span of 5 bases. CDR1 and CDR2 (germline): MNHNY, SVGAGI (reference sequence). The CDR3 is 9 residues long. The CDR3 reads CASILGYTF. Written as DNA, the CDR3 is TGTGCCAGCATACTAGGCTACACCTTC.

The chain is built from TRBV11-3 and TRBJ2-2; D is possibly TRBD2 (6 bases). Deletions cut 2 bases from V and 6 bases from J, with 10 bases between. From germline, CDR1 is SGHNT and CDR2 YENEEA. The CDR3 covers 14 residues. The DNA for the CDR3 is TGTGCCAGCAGCTTACAGTCGGGAGCCGGGGAGCTGTTTTTT. Translation: CASSLQSGAGELFF. Looking up the rest from reference TRBV11-3 and TRBJ2-2 gives the full variable domain: EAGVVQSPRYKIIEKKQPVAFWCNPISGHNTLYWYLQNLGQGPELLIRYENEEAVDDSQLPKDRFSAERLKGVDSTLKIQPAELGDSAVYLCASSLQSGAGELFFGEGSRLTVL.

The chain is built from TRBV15 and TRBJ1-6, with unresolved D. The CDR3 totals 15 residues. Trimming took 0 bases from V and 7 from J, leaving 10 bases between them. Germline V gene sequence: CDR1 LNHNV, CDR2 YYDKDF (reference sequence). CDR3 residues: CATSREGRPNSPLHF. CDR3 in DNA: TGTGCCACCAGCAGAGAAGGGAGACCGAATTCACCCCTCCACTTT.

This clone was counted once. The chain is built from TRBV5-1 and TRBJ2-5; the D gene is possibly TRBD1 (5 bases). The CDR3 consists of 14 residues. Trimming stripped 4 bases from V and 1 base from J, with 11 bases between. Germline V gene sequence: CDR1 SGHRS, CDR2 YFSETQ. This CDR3 is CASSHDSPQETQYF. For the CDR3, the DNA is TGCGCCAGCAGCCATGACAGCCCCCAAGAGACCCAGTACTTC.

The chain links TRBV18 to TRBJ2-7; D unresolved. CDR3 length: 14 amino acids. From germline, CDR1 is KGHSH and CDR2 LQKENI. The V end was cut by 4 bases, the J end by 1 base, with 11 bases between. The CDR3 DNA sequence: TGTGCCAGCTCACTAGGCGACTCTTCCTACGAGCAGTACTTC. Translation gives CASSLGDSSYEQYF.

This clone was seen repeatedly, ten times or more. This chain connects TRBV6-5 to TRBJ1-6, with 8 bases matching TRBD1. The CDR3 runs 15 residues. V shed 6 bases, J shed 5 bases, and the junction held 6 bases outside the gene matches. The germline gives CDR1 MNHEY, CDR2 SVGAGI. The CDR3 DNA follows: TGTGCCAGCAGCCCGACAGGGGTCGATAATTCACCCCTCCACTTT. It encodes CASSPTGVDNSPLHF.

The rearrangement joins TRBV10-3 to TRBJ1-1, with 7 bases aligning to TRBD1. The CDR3 extends over 13 amino acids. With V trimmed by 6 bases and J by 4 bases, 5 bases remained unmatched. Germline V gene data show CDR1 as ENHRY and CDR2 as SYGVKD. The CDR3 nucleotides read TGTGCCATCAGGGAACAGGGGCCCACTGAAGCTTTCTTT. Protein: CAIREQGPTEAFF.

At least ten counts were recorded for this clone. J is TRBJ1-5 and V is TRBV15, with D perhaps TRBD1 (6 bases). Germline-derived CDR1 and CDR2 are LNHNV and YYDKDF (reference sequence). The CDR3 spans 14 residues. V was pared by 0 bases and J by 5 bases, with 8 bases between. The CDR3 loop is CATSRDRGYQPQHF. CDR3 in DNA: TGTGCCACCAGCAGAGATAGGGGGTATCAGCCCCAGCATTTT.

The V call is TRBV18, the J call TRBJ1-2; 8 bases are a match to TRBD1. After removal of 2 bases from V and 6 bases from J, the junction contained 2 bases not matched to a gene. Germline lookup yields CDR1 KGHSH and CDR2 LQKENI. The CDR3 contains 13 residues. The CDR3 DNA sequence: TGTGCCAGCTCACCAGACAGGGGCAATGGCTACACCTTC. It codes for CASSPDRGNGYTF.

This chain uses TRBV5-1 with TRBJ1-6; no firm D call. The V end was cut by 1 base, the J end by 4 bases, with 6 bases between. This CDR3 is built from 14 residues. Germline V CDR1 and CDR2: SGHRS, YFSETQ. DNA of the CDR3: TGCGCCAGCAGCTTGTCCAGATATAATTCACCCCTCCACTTT. Its protein product is CASSLSRYNSPLHF.

The CDR3 DNA follows: TGTGCCAGCAGCGTGAGGGGAGGAGACAGGGTAAACGAAAAACTGTTTTTT. As protein: CASSVRGGDRVNEKLFF. This rearrangement joins TRBV9 to TRBJ1-4; 7 nucleotides match TRBD1. The length of the CDR3 is 17 residues. V lost 2 bases and J lost 8; bases outside the gene matches: 15. The V gene's germline CDR1 is SGDLS and CDR2 YYNGEE.

The chain couples TRBV30 to TRBJ2-1; D not resolved. The germline gives CDR1 GTSNPN, CDR2 SVGIG (reference sequence). Trimming stripped 0 bases from V and 7 bases from J, with 7 bases between. The CDR3 is made up of 12 amino acids. The CDR3 DNA reads as TGTGCCTGGAGTGTACTTGAAAATGAGCAGTTCTTC. It codes for CAWSVLENEQFF. Variable domain in full (rest from reference TRBV30 and TRBJ2-1): SQTIHQWPATLVQPVGSPLSLECTVEGTSNPNLYWYRQAAGRGLQLLFYSVGIGQISSEVPQNLSASRPQDRQFILSSKKLLLSDSGFYLCAWSVLENEQFFGPGTRLTVL.

The genes are TRBV7-9 and TRBJ1-2, with a weak D call TRBD1 (5 bases). This CDR3 region has 14 residues. In germline, CDR1 is SEHNR, CDR2 FQNEAQ (reference sequence). V gave up 5 bases and J gave up 7 bases, with 17 bases separating them. CDR3 in amino acids: CASSPGHERSGYTF. For the CDR3, the DNA is TGTGCCAGCAGCCCTGGACACGAGAGGAGTGGCTACACCTTC.

The chain is built from TRBV11-2 and TRBJ2-5, with D uncertain. The CDR3 sequence is 11 residues long. Per the germline V gene, CDR1 is SGHAT and CDR2 is FQNNGV. V was shortened by 1 base and J by 10 bases, with 7 bases between the two germline ends. The CDR3 region has the DNA TGTGCCAGCAGCTTAGGGGCCTTCCAGTACTTC. Protein product: CASSLGAFQYF.